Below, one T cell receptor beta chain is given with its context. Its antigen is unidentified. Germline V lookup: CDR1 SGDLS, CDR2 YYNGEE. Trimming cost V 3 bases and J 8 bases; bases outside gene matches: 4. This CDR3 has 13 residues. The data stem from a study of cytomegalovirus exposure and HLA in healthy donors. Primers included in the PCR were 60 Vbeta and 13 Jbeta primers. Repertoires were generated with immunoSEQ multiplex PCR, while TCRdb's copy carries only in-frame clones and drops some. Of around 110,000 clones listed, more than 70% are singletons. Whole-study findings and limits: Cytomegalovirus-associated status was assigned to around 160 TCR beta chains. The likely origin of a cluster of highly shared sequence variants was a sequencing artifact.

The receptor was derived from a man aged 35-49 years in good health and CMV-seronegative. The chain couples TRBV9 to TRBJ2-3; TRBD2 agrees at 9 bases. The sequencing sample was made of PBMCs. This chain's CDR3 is CASSETSGLTQYF. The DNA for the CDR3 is TGTGCCAGCAGCGAAACTAGCGGGCTTACGCAGTATTTT.